This T cell receptor beta chain was identified during a study of T-cell reconstitution after alpha-beta-depleted transplantation in children. V dropped 6 bases and J dropped 5; count of bases not matched to a gene: 10. The CDR3 spans 16 residues. Findings and limits, study-wide: Some patients' high day-60 TCRbeta diversity was attributed to recipient cells surviving conditioning. Newly made T cells mostly supplied T-cell counts and diversity one year after transplant.

Concerning this clonotype itself: Its cognate antigen is unknown.

For TCRbeta, the library was prepared with unique molecular identifiers. TCRdb independently ran MiXCR on the PCR reads; one entry per CDR3 protein. The repertoire holds approximately 210,000 distinct CDR3 sequences, with approximately 17% as singletons. This chain connects TRBV12-3 or TRBV12-4 to TRBJ1-5, with 10 bases lining up with TRBD1. Source: PBMCs, mostly from graft donor cells, taken 360 days after TCRalphabeta/CD19-depleted stem cell transplant. The TCR sequence derives from a male patient between 2 and 10 years old who had a stem cell transplant for acute lymphoblastic leukemia, so the T cells may come from the graft donor. CDR3 sequence (DNA): TGTGCCAGCAGCCGGAGCGGGACAGGGGTATATCAGCCCCAGCATTTT. As protein: CASSRSGTGVYQPQHF.